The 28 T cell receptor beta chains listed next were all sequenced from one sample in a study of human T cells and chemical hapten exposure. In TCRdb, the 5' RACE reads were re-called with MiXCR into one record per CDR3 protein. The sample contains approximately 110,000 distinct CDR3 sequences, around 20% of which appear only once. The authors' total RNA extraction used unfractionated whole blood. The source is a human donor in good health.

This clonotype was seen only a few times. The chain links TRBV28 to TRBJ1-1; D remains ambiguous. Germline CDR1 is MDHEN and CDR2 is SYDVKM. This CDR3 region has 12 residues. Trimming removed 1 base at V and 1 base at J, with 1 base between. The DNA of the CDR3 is TGTGCCAGCAGTTTATCGAACACTGAAGCTTTCTTT. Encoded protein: CASSLSNTEAFF.

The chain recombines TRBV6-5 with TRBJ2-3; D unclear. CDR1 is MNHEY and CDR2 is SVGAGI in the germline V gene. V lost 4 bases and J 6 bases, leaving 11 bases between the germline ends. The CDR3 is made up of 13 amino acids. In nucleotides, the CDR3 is TGTGCCAGCAGTTCCCTTATCGCGGATACGCAGTATTTT. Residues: CASSSLIADTQYF.

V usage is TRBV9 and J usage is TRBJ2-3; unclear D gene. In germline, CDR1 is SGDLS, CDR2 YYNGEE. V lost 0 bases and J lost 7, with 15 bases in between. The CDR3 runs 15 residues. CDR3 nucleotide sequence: TGTGCCAGCAGCGTAGTGTCTACCACGTCGAATACGCAGTATTTT. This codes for CASSVVSTTSNTQYF.

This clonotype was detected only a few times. The DNA of the CDR3 is TGCGCCAGCAGCTTGAGGACAGGGTATCAAAACTATGGCTACACCTTC. Amino acids: CASSLRTGYQNYGYTF. The chain couples TRBV5-1 to TRBJ1-2, with 8 bases identical to TRBD1. Trimming at V came to 1 base and at J to 2 bases, leaving 7 bases not matched to a gene. Germline CDR1 is SGHRS and CDR2 is YFSETQ. The CDR3 contains 16 residues.

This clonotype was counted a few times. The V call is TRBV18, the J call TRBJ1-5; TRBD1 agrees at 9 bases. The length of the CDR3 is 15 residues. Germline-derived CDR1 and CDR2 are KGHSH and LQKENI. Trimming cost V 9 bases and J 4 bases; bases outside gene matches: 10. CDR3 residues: CASSKGQGQNQPQHF. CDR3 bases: TGTGCCAGTTCAAAGGGACAGGGTCAGAATCAGCCCCAGCATTTT.

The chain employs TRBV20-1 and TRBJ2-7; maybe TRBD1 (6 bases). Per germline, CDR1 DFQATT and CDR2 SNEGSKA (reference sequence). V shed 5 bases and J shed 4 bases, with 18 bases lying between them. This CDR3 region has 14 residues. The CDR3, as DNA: TGCAGTGCTTTCACCGCGCAGGGGACATACGAGCAGTACTTC. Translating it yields CSAFTAQGTYEQYF.

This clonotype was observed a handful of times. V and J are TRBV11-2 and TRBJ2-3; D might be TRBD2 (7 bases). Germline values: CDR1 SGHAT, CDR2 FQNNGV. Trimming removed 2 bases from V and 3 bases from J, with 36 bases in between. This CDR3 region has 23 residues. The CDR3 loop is CASSLRRGNGGGPTVRGTDTQYF. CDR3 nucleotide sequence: TGTGCCAGCAGCTTAAGACGCGGAAACGGCGGGGGCCCGACAGTGAGGGGGACAGATACGCAGTATTTT.

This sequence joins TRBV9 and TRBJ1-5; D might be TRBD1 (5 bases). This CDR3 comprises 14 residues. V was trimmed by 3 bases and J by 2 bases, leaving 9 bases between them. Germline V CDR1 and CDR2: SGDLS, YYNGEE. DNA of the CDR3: TGTGCCAGCAGCGCTGGGGGGGGCAATCAGCCCCAGCATTTT. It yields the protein CASSAGGGNQPQHF. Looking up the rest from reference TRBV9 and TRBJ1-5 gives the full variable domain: DSGVTQTPKHLITATGQRVTLRCSPRSGDLSVYWYQQSLDQGLQFLIQYYNGEERAKGNILERFSAQQFPDLHSELNLSSLELGDSALYFCASSAGGGNQPQHFGDGTRLSIL.

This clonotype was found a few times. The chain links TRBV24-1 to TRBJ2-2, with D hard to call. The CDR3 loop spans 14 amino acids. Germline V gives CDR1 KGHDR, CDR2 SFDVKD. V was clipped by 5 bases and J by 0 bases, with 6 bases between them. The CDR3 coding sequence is TGTGCCACCAGTGGGGTGCCGAACACCGGGGAGCTGTTTTTT. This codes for CATSGVPNTGELFF.

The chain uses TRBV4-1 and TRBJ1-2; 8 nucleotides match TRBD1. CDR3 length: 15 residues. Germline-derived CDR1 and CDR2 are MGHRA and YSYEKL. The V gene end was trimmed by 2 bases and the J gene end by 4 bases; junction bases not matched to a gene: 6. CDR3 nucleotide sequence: TGCGCCAGCAGCCAACCCCGGACAGGGCCCTATGGCTACACCTTC. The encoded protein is CASSQPRTGPYGYTF.

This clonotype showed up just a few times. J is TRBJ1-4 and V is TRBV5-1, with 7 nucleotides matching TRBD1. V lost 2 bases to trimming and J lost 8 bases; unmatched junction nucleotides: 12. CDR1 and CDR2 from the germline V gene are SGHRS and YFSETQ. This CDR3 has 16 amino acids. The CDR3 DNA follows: TGCGCCAGCAGCTTTGCGGGACAGCCCCGGGGAGAAAAACTGTTTTTT. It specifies CASSFAGQPRGEKLFF. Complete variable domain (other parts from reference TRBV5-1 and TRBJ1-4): KAGVTQTPRYLIKTRGQQVTLSCSPISGHRSVSWYQQTPGQGLQFLFEYFSETQRNKGNFPGRFSGRQFSNSRSEMNVSTLELGDSALYLCASSFAGQPRGEKLFFGSGTQLSVL.

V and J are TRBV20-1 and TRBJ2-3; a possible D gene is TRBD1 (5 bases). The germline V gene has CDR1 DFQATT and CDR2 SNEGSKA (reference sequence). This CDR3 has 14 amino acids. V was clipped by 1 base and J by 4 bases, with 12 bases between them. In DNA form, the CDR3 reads TGCAGTGCTAGAGCTCAGGGATTTGCAGATACGCAGTATTTT. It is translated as CSARAQGFADTQYF.

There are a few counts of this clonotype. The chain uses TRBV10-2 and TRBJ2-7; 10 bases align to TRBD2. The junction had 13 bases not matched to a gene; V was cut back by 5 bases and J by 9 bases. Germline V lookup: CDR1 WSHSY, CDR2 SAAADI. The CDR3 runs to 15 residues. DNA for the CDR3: TGCGCCAGCAGTTCGACTGGACTAGCGGACCCGGGGCAGTACTTC. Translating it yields CASSSTGLADPGQYF.

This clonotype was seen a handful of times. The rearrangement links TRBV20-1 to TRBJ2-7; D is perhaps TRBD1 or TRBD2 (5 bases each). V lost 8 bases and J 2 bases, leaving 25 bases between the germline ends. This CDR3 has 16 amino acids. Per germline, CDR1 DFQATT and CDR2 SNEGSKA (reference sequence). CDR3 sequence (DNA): TGCAGTTTAACGGGGCCCGATTCGCTGAGTACCTACGAGCAGTACTTC. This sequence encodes CSLTGPDSLSTYEQYF.

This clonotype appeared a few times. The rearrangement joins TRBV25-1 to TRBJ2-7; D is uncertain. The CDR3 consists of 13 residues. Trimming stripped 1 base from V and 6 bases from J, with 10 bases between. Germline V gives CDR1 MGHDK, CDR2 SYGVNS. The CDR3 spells CASSESFSGEQYF. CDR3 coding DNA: TGTGCCAGCAGTGAATCCTTTTCAGGCGAGCAGTACTTC.

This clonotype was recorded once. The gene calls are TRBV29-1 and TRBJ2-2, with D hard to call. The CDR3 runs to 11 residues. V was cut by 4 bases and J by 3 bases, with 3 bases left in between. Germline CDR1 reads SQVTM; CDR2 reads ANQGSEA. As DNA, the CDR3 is TGCAGCGTTGTCGACACCGGGGAGCTGTTTTTT. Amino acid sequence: CSVVDTGELFF.

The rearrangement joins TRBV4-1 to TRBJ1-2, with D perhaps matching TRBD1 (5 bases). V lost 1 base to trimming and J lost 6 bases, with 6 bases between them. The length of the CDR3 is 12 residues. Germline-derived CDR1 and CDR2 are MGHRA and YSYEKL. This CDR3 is CASSQARDGYTF. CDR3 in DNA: TGCGCCAGCAGCCAAGCCAGGGATGGCTACACCTTC.

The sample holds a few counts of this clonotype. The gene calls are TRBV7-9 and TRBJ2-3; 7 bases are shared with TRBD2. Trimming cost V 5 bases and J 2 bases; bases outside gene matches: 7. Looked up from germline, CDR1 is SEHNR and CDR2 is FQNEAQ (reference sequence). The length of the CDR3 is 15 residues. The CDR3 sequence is CASSLLAVYTDTQYF. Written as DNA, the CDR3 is TGTGCCAGCAGCCTCCTAGCGGTCTACACAGATACGCAGTATTTT.

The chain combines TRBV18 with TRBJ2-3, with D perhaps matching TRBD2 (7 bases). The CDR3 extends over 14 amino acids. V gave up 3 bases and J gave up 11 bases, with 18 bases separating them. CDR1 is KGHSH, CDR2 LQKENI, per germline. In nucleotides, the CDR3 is TGTGCCAGCTCACCGACTAGCCGGACAGTTGAGCAGTATTTT. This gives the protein CASSPTSRTVEQYF.

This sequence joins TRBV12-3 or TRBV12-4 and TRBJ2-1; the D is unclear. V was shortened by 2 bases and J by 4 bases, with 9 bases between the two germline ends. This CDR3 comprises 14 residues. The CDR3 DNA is TGTGCCAGCAGTTTATCCAAGGGTTACAATGAGCAGTTCTTC. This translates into CASSLSKGYNEQFF.

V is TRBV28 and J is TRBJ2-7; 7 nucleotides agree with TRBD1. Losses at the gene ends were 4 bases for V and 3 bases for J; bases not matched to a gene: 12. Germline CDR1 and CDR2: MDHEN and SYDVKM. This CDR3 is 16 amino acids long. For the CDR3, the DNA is TGTGCCAGCAGTTACCAGGGGGTTATGGGGAACTACGAGCAGTACTTC. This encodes CASSYQGVMGNYEQYF.

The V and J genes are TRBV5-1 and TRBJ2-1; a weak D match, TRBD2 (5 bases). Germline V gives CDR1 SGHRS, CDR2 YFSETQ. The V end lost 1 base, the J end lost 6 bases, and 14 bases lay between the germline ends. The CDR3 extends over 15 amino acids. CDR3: CASSLSDTRGNEQFF. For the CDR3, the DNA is TGCGCCAGCAGCTTGTCAGATACTCGGGGCAATGAGCAGTTCTTC.

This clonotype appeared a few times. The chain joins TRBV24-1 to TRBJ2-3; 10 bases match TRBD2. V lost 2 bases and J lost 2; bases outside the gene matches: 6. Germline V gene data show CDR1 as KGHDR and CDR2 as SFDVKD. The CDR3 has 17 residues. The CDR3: CATSDSPGLAITDTQYF. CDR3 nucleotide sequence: TGTGCCACCAGTGATTCACCGGGACTAGCGATCACAGATACGCAGTATTTT.

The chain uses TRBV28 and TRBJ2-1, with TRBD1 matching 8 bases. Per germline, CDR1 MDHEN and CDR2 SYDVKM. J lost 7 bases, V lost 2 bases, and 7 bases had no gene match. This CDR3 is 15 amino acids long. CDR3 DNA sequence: TGTGCCAGCAGTTTACCCGGGACAGGAGGAAATGAGCAGTTCTTC. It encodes CASSLPGTGGNEQFF.

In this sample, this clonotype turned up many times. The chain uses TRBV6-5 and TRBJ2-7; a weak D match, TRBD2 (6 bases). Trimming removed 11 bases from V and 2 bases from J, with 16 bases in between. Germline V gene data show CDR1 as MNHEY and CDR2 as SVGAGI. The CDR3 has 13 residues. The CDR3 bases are TGTGCCTCTCGTCAGCGGGCAGCCTACGAGCAGTACTTC. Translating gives CASRQRAAYEQYF.

The CDR3 DNA reads TGTGCCAGCAGTTTTCTCCGGGGGGGAGGGCCGGCCGGGGAGCTGTTTTTT. Translating gives CASSFLRGGGPAGELFF. The chain has TRBV28 and TRBJ2-2; TRBD2 matches at 8 bases. V shed 3 bases and J 6 bases; nucleotides not matched to a gene: 12. The CDR3 has 17 residues. The germline gives CDR1 MDHEN, CDR2 SYDVKM.

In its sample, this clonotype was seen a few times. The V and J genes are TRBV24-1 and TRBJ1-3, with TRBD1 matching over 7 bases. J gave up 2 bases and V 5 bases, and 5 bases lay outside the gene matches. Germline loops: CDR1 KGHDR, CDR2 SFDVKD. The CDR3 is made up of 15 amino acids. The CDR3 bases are TGTGCCACCAGTGCAGGGGGAACGGCTGGAAACACCATATATTTT. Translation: CATSAGGTAGNTIYF.

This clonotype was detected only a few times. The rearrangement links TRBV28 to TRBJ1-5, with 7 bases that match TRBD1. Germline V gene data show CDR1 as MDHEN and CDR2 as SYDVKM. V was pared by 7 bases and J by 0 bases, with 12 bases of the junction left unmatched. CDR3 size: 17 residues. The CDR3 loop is CASIRAGTDDSNQPQHF. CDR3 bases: TGTGCCAGCATTAGGGCAGGGACAGATGATAGCAATCAGCCCCAGCATTTT. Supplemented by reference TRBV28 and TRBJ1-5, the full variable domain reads DVKVTQSSRYLVKRTGEKVFLECVQDMDHENMFWYRQDPGLGLRLIYFSYDVKMKEKGDIPEGYSVSREKKERFSLILESASTNQTSMYLCASIRAGTDDSNQPQHFGDGTRLSIL.